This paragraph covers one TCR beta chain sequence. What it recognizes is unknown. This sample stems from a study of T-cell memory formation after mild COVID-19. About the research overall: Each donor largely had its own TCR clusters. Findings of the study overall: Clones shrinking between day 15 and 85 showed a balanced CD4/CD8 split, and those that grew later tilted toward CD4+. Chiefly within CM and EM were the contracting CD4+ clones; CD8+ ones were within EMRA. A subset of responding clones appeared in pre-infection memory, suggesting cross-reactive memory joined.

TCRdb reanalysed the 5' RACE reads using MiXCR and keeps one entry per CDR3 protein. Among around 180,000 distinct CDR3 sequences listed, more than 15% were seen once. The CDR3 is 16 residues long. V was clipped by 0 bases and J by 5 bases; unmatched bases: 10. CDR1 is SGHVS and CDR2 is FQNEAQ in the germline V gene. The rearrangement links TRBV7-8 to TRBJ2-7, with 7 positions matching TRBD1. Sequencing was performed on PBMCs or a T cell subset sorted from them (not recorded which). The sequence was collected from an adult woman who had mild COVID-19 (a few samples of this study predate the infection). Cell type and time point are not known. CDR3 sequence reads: CASSLAPDRVIHEQYF. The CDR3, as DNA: TGTGCCAGCAGCTTAGCGCCCGACAGGGTTATCCACGAGCAGTACTTC.